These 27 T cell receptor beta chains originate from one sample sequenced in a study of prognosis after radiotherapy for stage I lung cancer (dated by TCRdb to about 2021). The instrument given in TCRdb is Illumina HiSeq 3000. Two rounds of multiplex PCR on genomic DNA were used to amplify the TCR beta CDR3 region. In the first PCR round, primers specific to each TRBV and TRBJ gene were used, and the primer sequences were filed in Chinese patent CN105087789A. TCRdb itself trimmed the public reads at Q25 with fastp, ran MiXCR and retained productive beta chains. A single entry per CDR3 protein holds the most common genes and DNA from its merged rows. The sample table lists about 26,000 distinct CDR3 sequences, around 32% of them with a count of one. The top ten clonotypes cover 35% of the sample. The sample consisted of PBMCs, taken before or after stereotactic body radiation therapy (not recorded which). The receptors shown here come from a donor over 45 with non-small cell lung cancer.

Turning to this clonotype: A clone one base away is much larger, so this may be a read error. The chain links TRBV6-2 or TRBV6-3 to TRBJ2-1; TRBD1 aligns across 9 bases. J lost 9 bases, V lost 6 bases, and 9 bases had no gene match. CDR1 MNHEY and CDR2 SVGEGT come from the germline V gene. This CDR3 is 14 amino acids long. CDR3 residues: CASRPGTGSVEQFF. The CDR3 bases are TGTGCCAGCAGACCCGGGACAGGGTCGGTTGAGCAGTTCTTC.

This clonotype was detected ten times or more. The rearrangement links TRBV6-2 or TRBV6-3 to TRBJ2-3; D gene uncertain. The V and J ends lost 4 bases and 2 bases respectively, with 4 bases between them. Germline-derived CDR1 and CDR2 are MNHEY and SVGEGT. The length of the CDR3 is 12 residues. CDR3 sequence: CASSSYTDTQYF. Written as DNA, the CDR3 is TGTGCCAGCAGTTCCTACACAGATACGCAGTATTTT.

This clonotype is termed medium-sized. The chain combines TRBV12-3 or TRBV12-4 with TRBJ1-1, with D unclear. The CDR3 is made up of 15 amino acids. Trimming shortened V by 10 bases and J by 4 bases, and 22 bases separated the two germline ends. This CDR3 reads CAIKDGRRSVTEAFF. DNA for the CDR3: TGTGCCATTAAAGACGGGCGTAGGTCCGTCACTGAAGCTTTCTTT.

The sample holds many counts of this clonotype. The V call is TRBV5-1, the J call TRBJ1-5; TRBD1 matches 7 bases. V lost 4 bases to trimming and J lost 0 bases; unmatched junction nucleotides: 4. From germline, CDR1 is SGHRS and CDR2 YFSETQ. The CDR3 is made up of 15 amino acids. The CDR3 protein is CASSRDSSSNQPQHF. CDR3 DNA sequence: TGCGCCAGCAGCCGGGACAGCTCTAGCAATCAGCCCCAGCATTTT.

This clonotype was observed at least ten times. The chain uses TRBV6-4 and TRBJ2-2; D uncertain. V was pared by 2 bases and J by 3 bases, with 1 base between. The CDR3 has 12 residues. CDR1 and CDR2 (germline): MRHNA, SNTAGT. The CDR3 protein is CASSDDTGELFF. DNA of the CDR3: TGTGCCAGCAGTGACGACACCGGGGAGCTGTTTTTT.

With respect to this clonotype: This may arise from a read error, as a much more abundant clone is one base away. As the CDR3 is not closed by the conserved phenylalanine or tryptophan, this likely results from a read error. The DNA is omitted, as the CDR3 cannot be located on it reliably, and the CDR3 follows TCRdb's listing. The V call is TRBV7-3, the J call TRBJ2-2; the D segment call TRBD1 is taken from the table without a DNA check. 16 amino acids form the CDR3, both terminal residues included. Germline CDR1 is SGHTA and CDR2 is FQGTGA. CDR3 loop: CASSLSRGGNTGELSL.

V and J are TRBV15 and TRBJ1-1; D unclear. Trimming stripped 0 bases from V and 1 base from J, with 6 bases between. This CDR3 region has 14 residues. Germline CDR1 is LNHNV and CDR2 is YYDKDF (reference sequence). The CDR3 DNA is TGTGCCACCAGCAGAGATCAGTGGAACACTGAAGCTTTCTTT. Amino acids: CATSRDQWNTEAFF.

CDR3 sequence reads: CSAGDSGDYNEQFF. The CDR3 DNA sequence: TGCAGTGCGGGTGATAGCGGAGACTACAATGAGCAGTTCTTC. The rearrangement links TRBV20-1 to TRBJ2-1, with D perhaps TRBD2 (6 bases). The CDR3 has 14 residues. The germline V and J ends were trimmed by 6 bases and 3 bases, with 15 bases remaining between them. Germline-derived CDR1 and CDR2 are DFQATT and SNEGSKA (reference sequence).

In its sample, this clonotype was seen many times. The CDR3 is CASSPGDRTSGNTIYF. For the CDR3, the DNA is TGTGCCAGCAGCCCCGGGGACAGGACATCTGGAAACACCATATATTTT. The chain recombines TRBV5-4 with TRBJ1-3; 8 bases agree with TRBD1. Per the germline V gene, CDR1 is SGHNT and CDR2 is YYREEE (reference sequence). The CDR3 loop spans 16 amino acids. The junction had 7 bases not matched to a gene; V was cut back by 4 bases and J by 1 base. Drawing the rest from reference TRBV5-4 and TRBJ1-3, the complete variable domain is ETGVTQSPTHLIKTRGQQVTLRCSSQSGHNTVSWYQQALGQGPQFIFQYYREEENGRGNFPPRFSGLQFPNYSSELNVNALELDDSALYLCASSPGDRTSGNTIYFGEGSWLTVV.

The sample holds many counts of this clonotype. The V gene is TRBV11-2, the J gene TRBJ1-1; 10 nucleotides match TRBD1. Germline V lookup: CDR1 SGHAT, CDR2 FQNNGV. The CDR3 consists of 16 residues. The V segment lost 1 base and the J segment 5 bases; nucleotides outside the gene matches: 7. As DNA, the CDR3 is TGTGCCAGCAGCTTAGGCCTGACAGGGGGCAAGACTGAAGCTTTCTTT. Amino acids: CASSLGLTGGKTEAFF.

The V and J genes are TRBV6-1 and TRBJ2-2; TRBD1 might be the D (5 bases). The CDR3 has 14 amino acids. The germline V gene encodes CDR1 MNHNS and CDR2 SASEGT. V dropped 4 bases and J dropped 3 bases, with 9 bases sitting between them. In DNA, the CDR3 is TGTGCCAGCAGTGTTGTGACAGACACCGGGGAGCTGTTTTTT. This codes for CASSVVTDTGELFF.

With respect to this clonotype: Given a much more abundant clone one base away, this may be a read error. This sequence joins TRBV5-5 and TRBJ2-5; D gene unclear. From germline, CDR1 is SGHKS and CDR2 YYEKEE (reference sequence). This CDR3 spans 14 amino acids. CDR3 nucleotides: TGTGCCAGCAGCGGCGTGGGTTTCCAAGAGACCAAGTACTTC. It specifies CASSGVGFQETKYF. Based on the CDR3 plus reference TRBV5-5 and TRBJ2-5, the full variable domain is DAGVTQSPTHLIKTRGQQVTLRCSPISGHKSVSWYQQVLGQGPQFIFQYYEKEERGRGNFPDRFSARQFPNYSSELNVNALLLGDSALYLCASSGVGFQETKYFGPGTRLLVL.

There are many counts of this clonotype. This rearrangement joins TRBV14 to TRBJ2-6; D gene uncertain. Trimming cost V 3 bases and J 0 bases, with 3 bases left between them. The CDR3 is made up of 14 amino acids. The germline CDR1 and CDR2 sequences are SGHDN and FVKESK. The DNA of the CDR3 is TGTGCCAGCAGCCAGTTCTCTGGGGCCAACGTCCTGACTTTC. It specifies CASSQFSGANVLTF.

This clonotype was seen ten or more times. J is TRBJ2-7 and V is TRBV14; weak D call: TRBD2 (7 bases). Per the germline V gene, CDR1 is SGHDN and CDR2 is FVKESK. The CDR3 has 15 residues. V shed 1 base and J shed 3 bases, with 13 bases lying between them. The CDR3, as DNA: TGTGCCAGCAGCCAAGTGGGGAGGGGGGACTACGAGCAGTACTTC. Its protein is CASSQVGRGDYEQYF.

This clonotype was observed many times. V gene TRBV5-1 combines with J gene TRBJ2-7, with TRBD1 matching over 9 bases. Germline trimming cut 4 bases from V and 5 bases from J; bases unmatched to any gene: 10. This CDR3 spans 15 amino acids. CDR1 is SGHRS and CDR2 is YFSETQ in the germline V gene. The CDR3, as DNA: TGCGCCAGCAGCCCGGGACAGGGAGTTTACCACGAGCAGTACTTC. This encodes CASSPGQGVYHEQYF.

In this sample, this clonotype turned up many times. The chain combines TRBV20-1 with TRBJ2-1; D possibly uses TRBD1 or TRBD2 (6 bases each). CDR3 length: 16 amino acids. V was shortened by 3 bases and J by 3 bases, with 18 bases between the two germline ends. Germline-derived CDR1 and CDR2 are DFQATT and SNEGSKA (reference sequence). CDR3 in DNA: TGCAGTGCTAGGAGGGGGGCAGGGAGCAGCTACAATGAGCAGTTCTTC. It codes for CSARRGAGSSYNEQFF.

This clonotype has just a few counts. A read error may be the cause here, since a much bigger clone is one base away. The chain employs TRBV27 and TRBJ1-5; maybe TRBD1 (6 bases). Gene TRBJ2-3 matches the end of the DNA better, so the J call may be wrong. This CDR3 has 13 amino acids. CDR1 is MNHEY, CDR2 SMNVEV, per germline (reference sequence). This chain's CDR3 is CASSQGNNQPQYF. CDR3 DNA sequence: TGTGCCAGCAGTCAGGGGAACAATCAGCCCCAGTATTTT.

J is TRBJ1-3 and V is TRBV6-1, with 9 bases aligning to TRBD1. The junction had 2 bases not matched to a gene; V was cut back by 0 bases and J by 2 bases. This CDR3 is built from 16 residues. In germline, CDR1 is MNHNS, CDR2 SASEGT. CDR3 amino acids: CASSEAGQGAGNTIYF. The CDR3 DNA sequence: TGTGCCAGCAGTGAAGCGGGACAGGGTGCTGGAAACACCATATATTTT.

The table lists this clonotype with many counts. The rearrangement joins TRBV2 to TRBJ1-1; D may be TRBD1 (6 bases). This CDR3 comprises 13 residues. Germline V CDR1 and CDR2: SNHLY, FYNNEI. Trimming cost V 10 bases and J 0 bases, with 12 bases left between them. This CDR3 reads CATQGSMNTEAFF. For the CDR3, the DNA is TGTGCCACACAGGGTAGCATGAACACTGAAGCTTTCTTT. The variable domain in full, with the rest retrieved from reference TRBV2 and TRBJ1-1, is EPEVTQTPSHQVTQMGQEVILRCVPISNHLYFYWYRQILGQKVEFLVSFYNNEISEKSEIFDDQFSVERPDGSNFTLKIRSTKLEDSAMYFCATQGSMNTEAFFGQGTRLTVV.

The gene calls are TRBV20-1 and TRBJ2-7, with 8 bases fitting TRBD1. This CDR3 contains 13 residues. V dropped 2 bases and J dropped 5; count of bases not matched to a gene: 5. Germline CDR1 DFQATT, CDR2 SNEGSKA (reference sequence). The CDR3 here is CSARQGAGNEQYF. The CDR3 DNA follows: TGCAGTGCTAGACAGGGGGCTGGCAACGAGCAGTACTTC.

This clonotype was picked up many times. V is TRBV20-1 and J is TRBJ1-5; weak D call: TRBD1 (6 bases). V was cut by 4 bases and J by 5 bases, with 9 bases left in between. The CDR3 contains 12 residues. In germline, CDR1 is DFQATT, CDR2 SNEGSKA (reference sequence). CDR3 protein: CSAKEGDQPQHF. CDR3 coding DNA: TGCAGTGCTAAGGAGGGGGATCAGCCCCAGCATTTT.

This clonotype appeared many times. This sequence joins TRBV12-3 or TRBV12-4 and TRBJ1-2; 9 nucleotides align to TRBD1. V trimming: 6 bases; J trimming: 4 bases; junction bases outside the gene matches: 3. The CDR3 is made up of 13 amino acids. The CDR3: CASSLGQGYGYTF. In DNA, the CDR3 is TGTGCCAGCAGCTTGGGACAGGGCTATGGCTACACCTTC.

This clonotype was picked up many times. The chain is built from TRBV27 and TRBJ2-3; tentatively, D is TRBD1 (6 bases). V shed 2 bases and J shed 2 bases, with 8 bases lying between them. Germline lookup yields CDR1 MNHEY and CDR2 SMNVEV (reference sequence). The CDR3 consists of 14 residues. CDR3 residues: CASSLDRHTDTQYF. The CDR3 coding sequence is TGTGCCAGCAGTTTAGACAGGCACACAGATACGCAGTATTTT.

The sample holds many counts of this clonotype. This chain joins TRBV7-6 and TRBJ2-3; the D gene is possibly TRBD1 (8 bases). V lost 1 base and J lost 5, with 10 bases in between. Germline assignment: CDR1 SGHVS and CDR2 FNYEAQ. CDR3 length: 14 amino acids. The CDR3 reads CASSLDRGGDTQYF. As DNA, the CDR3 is TGTGCCAGCAGCTTAGACAGGGGGGGAGATACGCAGTATTTT.

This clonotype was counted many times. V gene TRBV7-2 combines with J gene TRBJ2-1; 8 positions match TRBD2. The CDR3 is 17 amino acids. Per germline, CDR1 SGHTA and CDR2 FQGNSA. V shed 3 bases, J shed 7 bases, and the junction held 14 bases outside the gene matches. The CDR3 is CASSFPRAGDASNEQFF. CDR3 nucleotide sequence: TGTGCCAGCAGCTTTCCTCGAGCGGGAGACGCCTCTAATGAGCAGTTCTTC.

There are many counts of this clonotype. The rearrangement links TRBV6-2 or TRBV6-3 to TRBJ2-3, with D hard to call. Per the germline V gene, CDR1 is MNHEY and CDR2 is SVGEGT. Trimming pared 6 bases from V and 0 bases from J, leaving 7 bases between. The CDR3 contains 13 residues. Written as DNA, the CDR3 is TGTGCCAGCAGGAAAACGAGCACAGATACGCAGTATTTT. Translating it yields CASRKTSTDTQYF.

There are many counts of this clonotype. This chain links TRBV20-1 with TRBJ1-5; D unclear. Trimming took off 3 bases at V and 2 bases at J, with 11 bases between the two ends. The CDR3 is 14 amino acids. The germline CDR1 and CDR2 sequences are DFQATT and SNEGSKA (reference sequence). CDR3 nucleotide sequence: TGCAGTGCTAGGCCTGGCAGAGGCAATCAGCCCCAGCATTTT. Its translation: CSARPGRGNQPQHF.